This TCR beta chain was sequenced in a study of shared clonotypes between healthy human individuals. The study, taken as a whole, reports: Shared across a few donors were around 5% of the naive CD4 clonotypes. Across subsets, estimated richness was generally greater for naive than for memory populations.

Trimming removed 3 bases from V and 5 bases from J; junction bases left unmatched: 9. The CDR3 extends over 15 amino acids. Germline CDR1 is SGHTA and CDR2 is FQGNSA. CD4+ cell separation produced CD45RA+ naive and CD45RA-negative memory subsets. Points on this clone: The antigen is undetermined.

The DNA input per sorted-subset replicate PCR was 200 ng, corresponding to roughly 31,000 T cell genomes. Method: immunoSEQ multiplex PCR; TCRdb's copy keeps in-frame clones and lacks some. This table holds hundreds of thousands of clones, around four fifths found once. Sequencing was performed on memory CD4+ T cells sorted from blood. Subset: CD45RA-negative fraction. The chain is built from TRBV7-2 and TRBJ2-7; TRBD2 matches at 8 bases. This sequence was found in a woman aged 25 to 39 in good health. The CDR3 DNA sequence: TGTGCCAGCAGCTTTGATTTGTCGGGAGGGGACGAGCAGTACTTC. Protein sequence: CASSFDLSGGDEQYF.